Each of the 10 T cell receptor beta chains below was sequenced from the same sample in a study of blood T cells in healthy people across ages (dated by TCRdb to 2014 to 2015). Receptor amplification or capture employed 5' RACE. Sequencing was performed on an Illumina HiSeq 2500. A second PCR of roughly 6 to 12 cycles was run with a J-beta primer mix and a sample-barcoded 5' primer. Starting from the raw public reads, TCRdb applied fastp trimming at Q25, assembled clones with MiXCR and retained in-frame beta chains. Rows with one shared CDR3 protein collapse into an entry with the most common genes and DNA. In this sample the table shows more than 900,000 distinct CDR3 sequences, 25% to 30% of which occur a single time. Of the sample, 10% falls within the top ten clones. The data were also submitted as part of a second study, on T cells of mothers and their children.

Source material: blood. The receptor set was obtained from a woman between 40 and 50 years old in good health.

This clonotype has at least ten counts. This chain joins TRBV7-6 and TRBJ2-1; 8 bases line up with TRBD1. Germline values: CDR1 SGHVS, CDR2 FNYEAQ. The CDR3 spans 14 residues. V gave up 1 base and J gave up 7 bases; unmatched junction bases: 3. The CDR3 protein is CASSLGTGINEQFF. In DNA form, the CDR3 reads TGTGCCAGCAGCTTAGGGACAGGGATAAATGAGCAGTTCTTC.

This rearrangement joins TRBV12-3 or TRBV12-4 to TRBJ1-2; a possible D gene is TRBD1 (5 bases). Trimming cost V 2 bases and J 6 bases, with 19 bases left between them. There are 16 residues in the CDR3. The CDR3 coding sequence is TGTGCCAGCAGTTTATCTGAGACAGTAAGGTTGGATGGCTACACCTTC. Protein product: CASSLSETVRLDGYTF.

This rearrangement joins TRBV28 to TRBJ1-6; 8 positions match TRBD1. Germline V gene lookup returns CDR1 MDHEN and CDR2 SYDVKM. The V segment lost 7 bases and the J segment 9 bases; nucleotides outside the gene matches: 8. The CDR3 spans 14 residues. The CDR3 nucleotides read TGTGCCAGCAACCCGAGACAGGGGCTTTCACCCCTCCACTTT. Its translation is CASNPRQGLSPLHF.

The chain couples TRBV5-1 to TRBJ2-1; 7 bases are a match to TRBD1. Germline V gives CDR1 SGHRS, CDR2 YFSETQ. The trim removed 2 bases at V and 2 bases at J, leaving 7 bases unmatched. The CDR3 is 16 amino acids. CDR3 loop: CASSLQGPVPYNEQFF. The DNA of the CDR3 is TGCGCCAGCAGCTTACAGGGGCCCGTTCCCTACAATGAGCAGTTCTTC.

The chain carries TRBV2 and TRBJ2-1; TRBD1 agrees at 9 bases. The CDR3 has 15 residues. The germline V gene encodes CDR1 SNHLY and CDR2 FYNNEI. CDR3 in DNA: TGTGGCCTAGCCGGGGACAGGGCTTCCTACAATGAGCAGTTCTTC. This translates into CGLAGDRASYNEQFF.

This clonotype was counted ten times or more. This chain links TRBV7-9 with TRBJ1-1, with D uncertain. This CDR3 comprises 12 residues. The germline CDR1 and CDR2 sequences are SEHNR and FQNEAQ (reference sequence). Trimming shortened V by 8 bases and J by 0 bases, and 7 bases separated the two germline ends. The CDR3 sequence is CASSPVNTEAFF. As DNA, the CDR3 is TGTGCCAGCTCACCAGTGAACACTGAAGCTTTCTTT.

In its sample, this clonotype was seen once. The V gene is TRBV2, the J gene TRBJ1-1; possibly TRBD1 for D (5 bases). This CDR3 comprises 14 residues. From germline, CDR1 is SNHLY and CDR2 FYNNEI. V was cut by 6 bases and J by 1 base, with 12 bases left in between. The chain's CDR3 is CASRPQGGNTEAFF. CDR3 bases: TGTGCCAGCAGGCCCCAGGGTGGGAACACTGAAGCTTTCTTT.

The CDR3 DNA sequence: TGCGCCAGCCGCAAGCAAAATCAGGGTCGCAATGAGCAGTTCTTC. It is translated as CASRKQNQGRNEQFF. The V call is TRBV5-1, the J call TRBJ2-1; the D gene is possibly TRBD1 (5 bases). This CDR3 contains 15 residues. V was trimmed by 7 bases and J by 6 bases, leaving 20 bases between them. The germline gives CDR1 SGHRS, CDR2 YFSETQ. Together with reference TRBV5-1 and TRBJ2-1, the CDR3 gives the full variable domain: KAGVTQTPRYLIKTRGQQVTLSCSPISGHRSVSWYQQTPGQGLQFLFEYFSETQRNKGNFPGRFSGRQFSNSRSEMNVSTLELGDSALYLCASRKQNQGRNEQFFGPGTRLTVL.

Of note for this clonotype: An end of the junction does not agree with germline; a read error may underlie this. This chain connects TRBV7-9 to TRBJ2-7; possibly TRBD2 for D (6 bases). Looked up from germline, CDR1 is SEHNR and CDR2 is FQNEAQ (reference sequence). The CDR3 is 11 residues long. The CDR3 is CASSLSREQHF. In DNA form, the CDR3 reads TGTGCCAGCAGCTTATCCCGGGAGCAGCACTTC.

This clonotype was counted only a few times. Germline and junction disagree at one end, which may indicate a read error. V gene TRBV27 combines with J gene TRBJ1-2; weak D call: TRBD1 (6 bases). The CDR3 is 15 amino acids. Germline CDR1 and CDR2: MNHEY and SMNVEV (reference sequence). DNA for the CDR3: TGTGCCAGCAGTTCAACGACAGGCTCTAACTACGGCTACACCTTC. It is translated as CASSSTTGSNYGYTF.